The 28 T cell receptor beta chains reported below all come from one sample, sequenced in a study of T cell responses to AZD1222 COVID-19 vaccine. Clones were sequenced by immunoSEQ multiplex PCR, and TCRdb holds only the in-frame ones, with some missing. The sample lists about 130,000 clones; about 87% were seen once. Sequencing used peripheral blood, obtained on day 0 of AZD1222 vaccination. The source of these receptors is an adult in good health.

The chain couples TRBV9 to TRBJ2-1, with 9 bases aligning to TRBD1. Germline V gene lookup returns CDR1 SGDLS and CDR2 YYNGEE. The CDR3 has 16 residues. V lost 0 bases and J lost 3; bases outside the gene matches: 4. The CDR3 is CASSVDGTGNYNEQFF. CDR3 DNA sequence: TGTGCCAGCAGCGTAGACGGGACAGGGAACTACAATGAGCAGTTCTTC.

The V call is TRBV7-2, the J call TRBJ2-5; D remains unclear. Germline-derived CDR1 and CDR2 are SGHTA and FQGNSA. The CDR3 covers 15 residues. The germline V and J ends were trimmed by 3 bases and 3 bases, with 14 bases remaining between them. In nucleotides, the CDR3 is TGTGCCAGCAGCTTCCGCTCTGACTGGGAAGAGACCCAGTACTTC. This gives the protein CASSFRSDWEETQYF.

The CDR3 spells CASSLTGGDDGYTF. The CDR3 nucleotides are TGTGCCAGCAGCTTAACAGGAGGGGATGATGGCTACACCTTC. The rearrangement joins TRBV7-3 to TRBJ1-2; D is possibly TRBD1 (5 bases). The V gene's germline CDR1 is SGHTA and CDR2 FQGTGA. Trimming stripped 0 bases from V and 6 bases from J, with 11 bases between. This CDR3 is built from 14 residues.

The rearrangement links TRBV30 to TRBJ1-1; D not certain. Germline CDR1 GTSNPN, CDR2 SVGIG (reference sequence). CDR3 size: 13 residues. Deletions cut 0 bases from V and 2 bases from J, with 7 bases between. The CDR3 DNA reads as TGTGCCTGGAGTGTACCCGGTAACACTGAAGCTTTCTTT. Residues: CAWSVPGNTEAFF.

The chain couples TRBV7-6 to TRBJ2-7; D gene uncertain. The CDR3 length is 13 residues. Germline CDR1 is SGHVS and CDR2 is FNYEAQ. The V end lost 10 bases, the J end lost 0 bases, and 13 bases lay between the germline ends. The CDR3 sequence: CATPLFSSYEQYF. The CDR3 DNA sequence: TGTGCCACACCGTTATTTAGCTCCTACGAGCAGTACTTC.

V usage is TRBV11-2 and J usage is TRBJ2-7, with TRBD2 identical over 14 bases. CDR3 size: 16 residues. Losses at the gene ends were 5 bases for V and 4 bases for J; bases not matched to a gene: 7. Germline assignment: CDR1 SGHAT and CDR2 FQNNGV. CDR3: CASSPGTSGSWYEQYF. For the CDR3, the DNA is TGTGCCAGCAGCCCAGGGACTAGCGGGAGTTGGTACGAGCAGTACTTC. Combining the CDR3 with reference TRBV11-2 and TRBJ2-7 gives the whole variable domain EAGVAQSPRYKIIEKRQSVAFWCNPISGHATLYWYQQILGQGPKLLIQFQNNGVVDDSQLPKDRFSAERLKGVDSTLKIQPAKLEDSAVYLCASSPGTSGSWYEQYFGPGTRLTVT.

The rearrangement links TRBV6-6 to TRBJ1-5; D unresolved. The germline V and J ends were trimmed by 0 bases and 0 bases, with 9 bases remaining between them. The CDR3 contains 16 residues. CDR1 is MNHNY, CDR2 SVGAGI, per germline (reference sequence). In DNA, the CDR3 is TGTGCCAGCAGTTACTCGCAGAAAACTAGCAATCAGCCCCAGCATTTT. This sequence encodes CASSYSQKTSNQPQHF.

The rearrangement links TRBV6-5 to TRBJ2-7, with 7 nucleotides matching TRBD1. Germline V gene sequence: CDR1 MNHEY, CDR2 SVGAGI. V trimming: 4 bases; J trimming: 3 bases; junction bases outside the gene matches: 6. CDR3 length: 14 residues. The CDR3 sequence: CASSSRTGFYEQYF. CDR3 coding DNA: TGTGCCAGCAGTTCCCGGACAGGCTTCTACGAGCAGTACTTC.

The chain couples TRBV7-6 to TRBJ1-4; maybe TRBD1 (6 bases). Germline CDR1 is SGHVS and CDR2 is FNYEAQ. Trimming stripped 7 bases from V and 5 bases from J, with 14 bases between. This CDR3 spans 14 amino acids. CDR3 in DNA: TGTGCCAGCACCTCGGACAGCAGAAATGAAAAACTGTTTTTT. The encoded protein is CASTSDSRNEKLFF.

This sequence joins TRBV7-9 and TRBJ1-1; D remains unclear. Germline V lookup: CDR1 SEHNR, CDR2 FQNEAQ (reference sequence). Deletions cut 5 bases from V and 0 bases from J, with 7 bases between. The CDR3 has 13 residues. The CDR3 is CASSPSMNTEAFF. CDR3 in DNA: TGTGCCAGCAGCCCCTCTATGAACACTGAAGCTTTCTTT.

This clone was counted only a few times. This chain uses TRBV24-1 with TRBJ2-1, with TRBD2 identical over 12 bases. The CDR3 spans 16 residues. V lost 10 bases, J lost 1 base, and 7 bases stayed unmatched. Germline-derived CDR1 and CDR2 are KGHDR and SFDVKD. The CDR3 DNA reads TGTGCCACAGGACTAGCGGGGAGTTTGTCCTACAATGAGCAGTTCTTC. It encodes CATGLAGSLSYNEQFF.

The J gene is TRBJ2-3, the V gene TRBV29-1, with a possible D match to TRBD2 (6 bases). Per the germline V gene, CDR1 is SQVTM and CDR2 is ANQGSEA. The CDR3 length is 15 residues. V was pared by 3 bases and J by 1 base, with 14 bases between. CDR3 sequence (DNA): TGCAGCGTTGATGGAGGGGTCGGCGGCACAGATACGCAGTATTTT. This encodes CSVDGGVGGTDTQYF.

The genes are TRBV18 and TRBJ2-7; no reliable D call. V lost 4 bases and J 2 bases, leaving 12 bases between the germline ends. This CDR3 contains 14 residues. CDR1 is KGHSH and CDR2 is LQKENI in the germline V gene. CDR3 sequence: CASSQSAWPYEQYF. CDR3 in DNA: TGTGCCAGCTCACAATCGGCTTGGCCCTACGAGCAGTACTTC. The whole variable domain, filled in from reference TRBV18 and TRBJ2-7, reads NAGVMQNPRHLVRRRGQEARLRCSPMKGHSHVYWYRQLPEEGLKFMVYLQKENIIDESGMPKERFSAEFPKEGPSILRIQQVVRGDSAAYFCASSQSAWPYEQYFGPGTRLTVT.

The chain carries TRBV11-2 and TRBJ2-3, with D tentatively TRBD2 (5 bases). CDR1 is SGHAT, CDR2 FQNNGV, per germline. The CDR3 has 13 residues. Trimming shortened V by 5 bases and J by 5 bases, and 11 bases separated the two germline ends. In DNA form, the CDR3 reads TGTGCCAGCAGCCCCGAGAGGGAAGATACGCAGTATTTT. This gives the protein CASSPEREDTQYF.

A few counts support this clone. CDR3 sequence: CASSTTSGRLHGYTF. The DNA for the CDR3 is TGTGCCAGTAGTACAACCTCGGGACGGCTACATGGCTACACCTTC. V is TRBV19 and J is TRBJ1-2, with a tentative D call TRBD1 (5 bases). Germline V gives CDR1 LNHDA, CDR2 SQIVND (reference sequence). The V and J ends lost 4 bases and 6 bases respectively, with 18 bases between them. The CDR3 runs 15 residues.

The CDR3 DNA is TGTGCCAGCTCACCCGACGAGTCCGGCTACACCTTC. This gives the protein CASSPDESGYTF. J is TRBJ1-2 and V is TRBV18; D not resolved. In germline, CDR1 is KGHSH, CDR2 LQKENI. The CDR3 covers 12 residues. Trimming left V 3 bases short and J 8 bases short, with 10 bases between.

This chain joins TRBV6-5 and TRBJ1-1; weak D call: TRBD1 (6 bases). CDR3 size: 15 residues. V was pared by 0 bases and J by 5 bases, with 13 bases between. Germline loops: CDR1 MNHEY, CDR2 SVGAGI. CDR3: CASSYSPQGKTEAFF. For the CDR3, the DNA is TGTGCCAGCAGTTACTCACCACAGGGAAAGACTGAAGCTTTCTTT.

CDR3 in amino acids: CASSKGVGQGEETNTGELFF. The CDR3 bases are TGTGCCAGCAGCAAAGGAGTGGGACAGGGGGAAGAAACGAACACCGGGGAGCTGTTTTTT. The rearrangement joins TRBV21-1 to TRBJ2-2; TRBD1, the table's D call, lacks a check against the DNA. TRBV21-1 is shown as a pseudogene. There are 20 residues in the CDR3.

This chain connects TRBV7-2 to TRBJ1-4; D ambiguous. The CDR3 length is 15 residues. Germline loops: CDR1 SGHTA, CDR2 FQGNSA. V shed 2 bases and J shed 8 bases, with 15 bases lying between them. CDR3 nucleotide sequence: TGTGCCAGCAGCTTAACTAGCCAGCTCGAGGAAAAACTGTTTTTT. It specifies CASSLTSQLEEKLFF. The full variable domain, completed using reference TRBV7-2 and TRBJ1-4, is GAGVSQSPSNKVTEKGKDVELRCDPISGHTALYWYRQSLGQGLEFLIYFQGNSAPDKSGLPSDRFSAERTGGSVSTLTIQRTQQEDSAVYLCASSLTSQLEEKLFFGSGTQLSVL.

The chain has TRBV3-1 (or the pseudogene TRBV3-2) and TRBJ2-7; maybe TRBD2 (5 bases). Germline V gives CDR1 LGHDT, CDR2 YNNKEL (reference sequence). This CDR3 has 15 amino acids. Trimming cost V 0 bases and J 5 bases, with 14 bases left between them. CDR3 amino acids: CASSQDLAGGHEQYF. The CDR3 DNA reads as TGTGCCAGCAGCCAAGATTTGGCGGGCGGGCACGAGCAGTACTTC.

This clone has just one count. An end of the junction differs from the germline gene, which may be a read error. The genes are TRBV4-2 and TRBJ2-2; D may be TRBD1 or TRBD2 (7 bases each). Germline CDR1 reads LGHNA; CDR2 reads YNFKEQ. The CDR3 runs to 16 residues. In DNA form, the CDR3 reads TGTGCCAGCCGCCAAGCCAGGGGGGGGTTGTCCGGGGAGCTGTTTTTT. This codes for CASRQARGGLSGELFF.

V and J are TRBV7-2 and TRBJ1-6, with D unclear. Germline CDR1 and CDR2: SGHTA and FQGNSA. Trimming stripped 5 bases from V and 6 bases from J, with 14 bases between. The CDR3 loop spans 15 amino acids. The CDR3: CASSPRQSANSPLHF. The CDR3 DNA reads as TGTGCCAGCAGCCCCCGACAATCTGCTAATTCACCCCTCCACTTT.

The CDR3 nucleotides read TGTGCCAGCACTACCAGCTCGGATGAAAAACTGTTTTTT. Encoded protein: CASTTSSDEKLFF. The V gene is TRBV6-6, the J gene TRBJ1-4; D ambiguous. Looked up from germline, CDR1 is MNHNY and CDR2 is SVGAGI (reference sequence). The CDR3 has 13 residues. Trimming cost V 7 bases and J 6 bases, with 12 bases left between them.

The chain links TRBV6-5 to TRBJ1-2; D gene unclear. Germline CDR1 is MNHEY and CDR2 is SVGAGI. The CDR3 is made up of 14 amino acids. Between the trimmed V and J ends, which lost 0 bases and 0 bases, there was a span of 5 bases. In nucleotides, the CDR3 is TGTGCCAGCAGTTACTCCGTCGCTAACTATGGCTACACCTTC. It translates to CASSYSVANYGYTF.

This rearrangement joins TRBV10-3 to TRBJ2-3, with TRBD1 identical over 8 bases. Germline V gene lookup returns CDR1 ENHRY and CDR2 SYGVKD. The CDR3 extends over 17 amino acids. J gave up 2 bases and V 3 bases, and 10 bases lay outside the gene matches. The CDR3 reads CAISESSGTGNTDTQYF. DNA for the CDR3: TGTGCCATCAGTGAATCTTCCGGGACAGGTAACACAGATACGCAGTATTTT.

The CDR3 DNA follows: TGTGCCAGCAGCACCCGGGCCGGGGCGACAGAGACCCAGTACTTC. It encodes CASSTRAGATETQYF. The chain has TRBV7-6 and TRBJ2-5; D tentatively fits TRBD1 or TRBD2 (5 bases each). Germline assignment: CDR1 SGHVS and CDR2 FNYEAQ. The V end lost 5 bases, the J end lost 4 bases, and 17 bases lay between the germline ends. CDR3 length equals 15 residues. Complete variable domain (other parts from reference TRBV7-6 and TRBJ2-5): GAGVSQSPRYKVTKRGQDVALRCDPISGHVSLYWYRQALGQGPEFLTYFNYEAQQDKSGLPNDRFSAERPEGSISTLTIQRTEQRDSAMYRCASSTRAGATETQYFGPGTRLLVL.

V gene TRBV2 combines with J gene TRBJ1-6; D is perhaps TRBD1 (6 bases). The germline gives CDR1 SNHLY, CDR2 FYNNEI. The V end lost 7 bases, the J end lost 6 bases, and 10 bases lay between the germline ends. This CDR3 has 13 residues. In DNA form, the CDR3 reads TGTGCCAGCAAGAAGGACAGTAATTCACCCCTCCACTTT. It specifies CASKKDSNSPLHF.

V gene TRBV5-1 combines with J gene TRBJ1-4; D call uncertain. The V end was cut by 0 bases, the J end by 4 bases, with 10 bases between. The CDR3 length is 15 residues. Germline values: CDR1 SGHRS, CDR2 YFSETQ. CDR3 loop: CASSLGPGFNEKLFF. DNA of the CDR3: TGCGCCAGCAGCTTGGGGCCGGGGTTTAATGAAAAACTGTTTTTT.